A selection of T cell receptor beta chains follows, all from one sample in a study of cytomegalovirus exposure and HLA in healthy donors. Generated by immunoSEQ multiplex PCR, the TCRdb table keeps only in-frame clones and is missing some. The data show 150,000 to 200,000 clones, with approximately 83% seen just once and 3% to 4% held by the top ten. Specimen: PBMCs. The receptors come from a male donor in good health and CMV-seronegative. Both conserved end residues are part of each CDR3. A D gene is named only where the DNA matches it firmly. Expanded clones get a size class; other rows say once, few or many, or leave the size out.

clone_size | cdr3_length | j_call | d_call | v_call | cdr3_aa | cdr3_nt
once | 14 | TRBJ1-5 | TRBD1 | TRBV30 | CAWSVGQGSQPQHF | TGTGCCTGGAGCGTGGGACAGGGCAGTCAGCCCCAGCATTTT
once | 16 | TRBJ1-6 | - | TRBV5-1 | CASSPGLSSYNSPLHF | TGCGCCAGCAGCCCGGGACTTAGCTCCTATAATTCACCCCTCCACTTT
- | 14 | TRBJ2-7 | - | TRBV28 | CASSSTAGVGEQYF | TGTGCCAGCAGTTCAACCGCAGGGGTCGGCGAGCAGTACTTC
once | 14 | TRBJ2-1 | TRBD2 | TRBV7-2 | CASTLRGATNEQFF | TGTGCCAGCACCCTGCGGGGGGCCACTAATGAGCAGTTCTTC
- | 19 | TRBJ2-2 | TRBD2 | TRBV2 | CASISHGLAGGPRAGELFF | TGTGCCAGCATCTCCCACGGACTAGCGGGGGGGCCTAGGGCCGGGGAGCTGTTTTTT
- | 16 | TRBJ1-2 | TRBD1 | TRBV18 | CASSEDRAVGNYGYTF | TGTGCCAGCTCAGAGGACAGGGCGGTCGGGAACTATGGCTACACCTTC
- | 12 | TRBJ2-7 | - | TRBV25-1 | CASTTGPREQYF | TGTGCCAGCACGACAGGCCCGCGCGAGCAGTACTTC
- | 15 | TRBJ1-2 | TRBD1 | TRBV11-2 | CASSWRGQGGSGYTF | TGTGCCAGCAGCTGGAGGGGACAGGGGGGTAGTGGCTACACCTTC
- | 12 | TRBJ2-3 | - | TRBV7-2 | CASSPSTDTQYF | TGTGCCAGCAGCCCTAGCACAGATACGCAGTATTTT
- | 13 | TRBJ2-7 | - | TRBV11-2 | CASSAGQTYEQYF | TGTGCCAGCAGCGCCGGACAGACCTACGAGCAGTACTTC